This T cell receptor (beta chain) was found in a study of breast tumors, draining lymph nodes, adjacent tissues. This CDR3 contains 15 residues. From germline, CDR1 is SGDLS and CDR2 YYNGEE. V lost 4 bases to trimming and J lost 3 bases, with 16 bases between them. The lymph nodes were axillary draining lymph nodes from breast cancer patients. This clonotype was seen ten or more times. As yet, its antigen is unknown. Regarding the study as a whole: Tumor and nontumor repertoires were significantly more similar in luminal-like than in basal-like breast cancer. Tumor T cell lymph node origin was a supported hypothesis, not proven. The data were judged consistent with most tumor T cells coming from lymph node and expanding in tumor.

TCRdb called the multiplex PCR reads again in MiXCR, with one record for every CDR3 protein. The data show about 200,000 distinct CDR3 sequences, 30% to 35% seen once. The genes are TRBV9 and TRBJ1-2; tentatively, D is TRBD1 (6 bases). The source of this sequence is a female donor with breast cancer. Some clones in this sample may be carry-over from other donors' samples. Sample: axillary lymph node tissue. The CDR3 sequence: CASSPYKRTDYGYTF. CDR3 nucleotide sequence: TGTGCCAGCAGCCCATATAAGCGGACAGACTATGGCTACACCTTC.